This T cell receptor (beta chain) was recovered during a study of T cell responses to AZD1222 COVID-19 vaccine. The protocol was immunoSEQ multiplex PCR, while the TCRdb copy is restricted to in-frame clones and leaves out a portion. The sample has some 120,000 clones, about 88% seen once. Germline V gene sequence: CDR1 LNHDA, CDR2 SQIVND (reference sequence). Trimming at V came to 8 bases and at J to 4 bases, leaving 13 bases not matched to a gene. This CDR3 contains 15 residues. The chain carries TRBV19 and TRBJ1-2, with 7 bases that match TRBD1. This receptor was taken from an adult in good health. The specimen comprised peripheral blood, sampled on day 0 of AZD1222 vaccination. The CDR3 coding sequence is TGTGCCAGTTCGGCCGAGACAGGGCACGTCTATGGCTACACCTTC. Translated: CASSAETGHVYGYTF.